Below are 18 T cell receptor beta chains sequenced from a single sample in a study of early T cells in non-severe SARS-CoV-2 infection. TCRdb reprocessed the 5' RACE reads with MiXCR, giving one entry per CDR3 protein. This sample yields about 81,000 distinct CDR3 sequences, of which 11% to 15% are seen a single time; 10% to 11% belongs to the top ten. The sample comprised whole blood. Every receptor here comes from an adult who was a healthcare worker with PCR-confirmed SARS-CoV-2 infection or an uninfected control (not recorded which).

This clonotype showed up many times. The chain couples TRBV27 to TRBJ2-1; D is undetermined. The V end lost 4 bases, the J end lost 12 bases, and 19 bases lay between the germline ends. The CDR3 runs 14 residues. Germline V lookup: CDR1 MNHEY, CDR2 SMNVEV (reference sequence). CDR3 region: CASSYAPESVVQFF. The CDR3 region has the DNA TGTGCCAGCAGTTACGCCCCGGAGAGTGTGGTGCAGTTCTTC.

This clonotype has more than one count but fewer than ten. The chain links TRBV20-1 to TRBJ2-7; D is unclear. The germline gives CDR1 DFQATT, CDR2 SNEGSKA (reference sequence). This CDR3 has 13 amino acids. V was shortened by 8 bases and J by 0 bases, with 14 bases between the two germline ends. CDR3 coding DNA: TGCAGTCCGTTTGGGGTCAGCTCCTACGAGCAGTACTTC. Translating it yields CSPFGVSSYEQYF.

This clonotype appeared a few times. The gene calls are TRBV20-1 and TRBJ2-7, with 10 bases fitting TRBD1. From germline, CDR1 is DFQATT and CDR2 SNEGSKA (reference sequence). Losses at the gene ends were 6 bases for V and 0 bases for J; bases not matched to a gene: 5. This CDR3 comprises 14 residues. Here the CDR3 reads CSAHGQGGSYEQYF. The CDR3 bases are TGCAGTGCCCACGGACAGGGGGGCTCCTACGAGCAGTACTTC.

V is TRBV3-2 and J is TRBJ2-7. TRBV3-2 is given as a pseudogene. The CDR3 runs 15 residues. The CDR3 nucleotides are TGTGCCAGCAGCCAAGGAAAAGTGGCATCCAGGGAGCAGTACTTC. Residues: CASSQGKVASREQYF.

This clonotype was seen a few times. The gene calls are TRBV7-7 and TRBJ2-2; D is unclear. The V gene's germline CDR1 is SSHAT and CDR2 FNYEAQ (reference sequence). The CDR3 is made up of 14 amino acids. The V end lost 5 bases, the J end lost 8 bases, and 15 bases lay between the germline ends. CDR3: CASSPGSDRGELFF. The CDR3 DNA reads as TGTGCCAGCAGCCCCGGGTCTGATAGGGGGGAGCTGTTTTTT.

The V and J genes are TRBV2 and TRBJ2-1, with TRBD2 matching over 9 bases. After removal of 4 bases from V and 7 bases from J, the junction contained 8 bases not matched to a gene. Germline V gives CDR1 SNHLY, CDR2 FYNNEI. This CDR3 is 15 amino acids long. Written as DNA, the CDR3 is TGTGCCAGCAGTGCGCGCGGGGGGGCGTGGAATGAGCAGTTCTTC. Translated: CASSARGGAWNEQFF. Drawing the rest from reference TRBV2 and TRBJ2-1, the complete variable domain is EPEVTQTPSHQVTQMGQEVILRCVPISNHLYFYWYRQILGQKVEFLVSFYNNEISEKSEIFDDQFSVERPDGSNFTLKIRSTKLEDSAMYFCASSARGGAWNEQFFGPGTRLTVL.

The V gene is TRBV7-3, the J gene TRBJ2-4; possibly TRBD1 for D (6 bases). CDR3 size: 14 residues. The V and J ends lost 0 bases and 3 bases respectively, with 6 bases between them. Germline V gene data show CDR1 as SGHTA and CDR2 as FQGTGA. The CDR3 nucleotides are TGTGCCAGCAGCTTAACAGGGGGCAAAAACATTCAGTACTTC. Translation gives CASSLTGGKNIQYF.

This clonotype showed up many times. This chain links TRBV18 with TRBJ2-5; D might be TRBD2 (6 bases). V was clipped by 3 bases and J by 3 bases, with 8 bases between them. The CDR3 runs to 13 residues. Per germline, CDR1 KGHSH and CDR2 LQKENI. The CDR3, as DNA: TGTGCCAGCTCACCGGCGGGGAAAGAGACCCAGTACTTC. Translation: CASSPAGKETQYF.

The chain combines TRBV7-2 with TRBJ2-5; D perhaps matches TRBD1 (7 bases). Trimming left V 6 bases short and J 6 bases short, with 11 bases between. The CDR3 covers 12 residues. The V gene's germline CDR1 is SGHTA and CDR2 FQGNSA. The CDR3: CASRTGRQTQYF. DNA of the CDR3: TGTGCCAGCAGGACAGGGAGGCAGACCCAGTACTTC.

This clonotype was observed a single time. The genes are TRBV29-1 and TRBJ2-5; TRBD1 aligns across 7 bases. In germline, CDR1 is SQVTM, CDR2 ANQGSEA. The CDR3 consists of 15 residues. V trimming: 6 bases; J trimming: 5 bases; junction bases outside the gene matches: 15. CDR3 residues: CSVDPTGRHLETQYF. CDR3 nucleotides: TGCAGCGTGGATCCGACAGGGCGTCACCTTGAGACCCAGTACTTC.

This clonotype was observed a handful of times. The rearrangement uses TRBV10-3 and TRBJ2-3; either TRBD1 or TRBD2 may fit D (7 bases each). Per germline, CDR1 ENHRY and CDR2 SYGVKD. The V gene lost 6 bases and the J gene lost 3 bases, with 16 bases spanning the gap. The CDR3 extends over 15 amino acids. The CDR3 loop reads CAIRAQGGETDTQYF. The CDR3 nucleotides are TGTGCCATCAGGGCCCAGGGGGGGGAGACAGATACGCAGTATTTT.

This clonotype was counted only a few times. The chain has TRBV18 and TRBJ2-7, with D possibly being TRBD1 or TRBD2 (5 bases each). V dropped 6 bases and J dropped 6 bases, with 15 bases sitting between them. There are 13 residues in the CDR3. Germline assignment: CDR1 KGHSH and CDR2 LQKENI. CDR3 sequence reads: CASSTSGGPEQYF. CDR3 bases: TGTGCCAGCTCTACCAGTGGGGGACCCGAGCAGTACTTC.

This clonotype was detected only a few times. In DNA, the CDR3 is TGTGCCAGCAGTCCCCAGGGGGCAAATGGCTACACCTTC. Amino acid sequence: CASSPQGANGYTF. V is TRBV6-5 and J is TRBJ1-2, with 8 bases lining up with TRBD1. Trimming took 5 bases from V and 6 from J; bases not matched to a gene: 5. Per the germline V gene, CDR1 is MNHEY and CDR2 is SVGAGI. The CDR3 contains 13 residues.

The CDR3 loop reads CASSPGGHTEAFF. The CDR3 region has the DNA TGTGCCAGCAGTCCCGGGGGGCACACTGAAGCTTTCTTT. The chain combines TRBV6-5 with TRBJ1-1, with a weak D call TRBD1 (6 bases). The CDR3 runs to 13 residues. Per germline, CDR1 MNHEY and CDR2 SVGAGI. V lost 5 bases to trimming and J lost 3 bases, with 10 bases between them.

This clonotype was seen a few times. The chain links TRBV5-1 to TRBJ1-1; D is unresolved. V lost 4 bases, J lost 0 bases, and 13 bases lay in between. The CDR3 contains 15 residues. Germline V gene lookup returns CDR1 SGHRS and CDR2 YFSETQ. CDR3 sequence: CASSAGITVNTEAFF. CDR3 nucleotide sequence: TGCGCCAGCAGCGCGGGGATAACAGTGAACACTGAAGCTTTCTTT.

A few counts support this clonotype. The chain joins TRBV4-2 to TRBJ2-7; 8 bases match TRBD1. Germline CDR1 reads LGHNA; CDR2 reads YNFKEQ. The CDR3 runs 16 residues. V gave up 0 bases and J gave up 3 bases; unmatched junction bases: 7. CDR3 sequence: CASSQETGDHIYEQYF. The CDR3 DNA is TGTGCCAGCAGCCAAGAGACAGGGGATCACATCTACGAGCAGTACTTC.

The chain is built from TRBV29-1 and TRBJ2-5; the D is unclear. Trimming left V 4 bases short and J 2 bases short, with 8 bases between. The CDR3 has 12 amino acids. Germline CDR1 and CDR2: SQVTM and ANQGSEA. The CDR3 region has the DNA TGCAGCGTTGGGCCGGATCAAGAGACCCAGTACTTC. Protein: CSVGPDQETQYF.

This clonotype was counted a few times. The V gene is TRBV14, the J gene TRBJ2-3; D is uncertain. The CDR3 extends over 11 amino acids. Trimming took off 2 bases at V and 5 bases at J, with 2 bases between the two ends. The germline gives CDR1 SGHDN, CDR2 FVKESK. CDR3: CASSQKDTQYF. CDR3 nucleotide sequence: TGTGCCAGCAGCCAAAAAGATACGCAGTATTTT. The full variable domain, with the rest looked up from reference TRBV14 and TRBJ2-3, is EAGVTQFPSHSVIEKGQTVTLRCDPISGHDNLYWYRRVMGKEIKFLLHFVKESKQDESGMPNNRFLAERTGGTYSTLKVQPAELEDSGVYFCASSQKDTQYFGPGTRLTVL.